The clone carrying this TCR beta chain was detected ten times or more. These data come from a study of T-cell reconstitution after alpha-beta-depleted transplantation in children. Preparation of the TCRbeta library involved a method that used unique molecular identifiers. TCRdb ran MiXCR on the PCR reads and lists one entry per CDR3 protein. Here the sample spans 360,000 or so distinct CDR3 sequences, roughly 22% being singletons. Per the germline V gene, CDR1 is DFQATT and CDR2 is SNEGSKA (reference sequence). V was pared by 5 bases and J by 7 bases, with 5 bases of the junction left unmatched. This CDR3 has 13 residues.

The chain links TRBV20-1 to TRBJ2-2, with 9 bases matching TRBD1. The receptor was derived from a human donor who donated a stem cell graft to a child with acute myeloid leukemia. This specimen consisted of PBMCs from the stem cell graft donor, obtained from the stem cell graft. The CDR3 sequence: CSAGQGYNGELFF. The CDR3 DNA reads as TGCAGTGCTGGACAGGGGTACAACGGGGAGCTGTTTTTT.